This T cell receptor (beta chain) was sequenced in a study of TIL therapy for anti-PD-1-resistant metastatic lung cancer. The time point denotes: pre-treatment sample, taken before nivolumab and TIL therapy. Adults with stage 4 NSCLC were enrolled in a phase I trial. Sequencing used immunoSEQ v3. Repertoires were generated with immunoSEQ multiplex PCR, while TCRdb's copy carries only in-frame clones and drops some. The sample lists approximately 60,000 clones, around 67% occurring once. The CDR3 spans 15 residues. Trimming left V 0 bases short and J 6 bases short, with 15 bases between. The germline gives CDR1 LNHNV, CDR2 YYDKDF (reference sequence).

The origin of this receptor is a person aged 25 to 80 with non-small cell lung cancer. The chain recombines TRBV15 with TRBJ2-7; perhaps D is TRBD1 or TRBD2 (5 bases each). The sequenced sample was blood, obtained at baseline. CDR3 residues: CATSRDGGLRGEQYF. CDR3 coding DNA: TGTGCCACCAGCAGAGATGGGGGATTAAGGGGCGAGCAGTACTTC.